A single sample gave rise to the 28 T cell receptor beta chains below, sequenced in a study of control samples from healthy donors and cancer patients. Some clones are missing from TCRdb's copy, which holds only in-frame ones; the method was immunoSEQ multiplex PCR. The table records 100,000 to 150,000 clones, 80% to 95% of them present only once. Sequenced sample: blood. The source is a man aged 18 to 30 in good health.

The chain uses TRBV11-2 and TRBJ2-3, with D perhaps TRBD2 (6 bases). From germline, CDR1 is SGHAT and CDR2 FQNNGV. V was trimmed by 5 bases and J by 6 bases, leaving 18 bases between them. The CDR3 has 15 amino acids. The CDR3: CASSPGVRVADTQYF. The CDR3 DNA sequence: TGTGCCAGCAGCCCGGGGGTTAGGGTGGCGGATACGCAGTATTTT.

The chain has TRBV10-1 and TRBJ2-7; D unclear. Trimming stripped 1 base from V and 2 bases from J, with 12 bases between. CDR3 length: 15 residues. CDR1 is WNHNN and CDR2 is SYGVQD in the germline V gene (reference sequence). The CDR3 loop reads CASSEWAGPPYEQYF. CDR3 sequence (DNA): TGCGCCAGCAGTGAGTGGGCAGGTCCACCCTACGAGCAGTACTTC.

This chain links TRBV4-2 with TRBJ2-3; D unresolved. The CDR3 spans 17 residues. The germline V gene encodes CDR1 LGHNA and CDR2 YNFKEQ. V was shortened by 0 bases and J by 0 bases, with 13 bases between the two germline ends. This CDR3 reads CASSQDLGWASTDTQYF. Written as DNA, the CDR3 is TGTGCCAGCAGCCAAGATTTGGGCTGGGCTAGCACAGATACGCAGTATTTT.

The chain is built from TRBV7-9 and TRBJ1-3; 8 positions match TRBD1. V lost 3 bases to trimming and J lost 3 bases; unmatched junction nucleotides: 7. Germline values: CDR1 SEHNR, CDR2 FQNEAQ (reference sequence). The CDR3 loop spans 16 amino acids. DNA for the CDR3: TGTGCCAGCAGCTTGGCCCAGGGGGCCGTTGGAAACACCATATATTTT. It codes for CASSLAQGAVGNTIYF.

The J gene is TRBJ2-5, the V gene TRBV5-1; the match to TRBD1 covers 7 bases. The CDR3 consists of 16 residues. Per germline, CDR1 SGHRS and CDR2 YFSETQ. The junction had 6 bases not matched to a gene; V was cut back by 0 bases and J by 1 base. The CDR3 is CASSLVLRTGQETQYF. Here the CDR3 DNA reads TGCGCCAGCAGCTTGGTTTTAAGGACAGGCCAAGAGACCCAGTACTTC.

In its sample, this clone was seen a few times. The chain recombines TRBV13 with TRBJ2-1; D is undetermined. Germline CDR1 is PRHDT and CDR2 is FYEKMQ (reference sequence). The CDR3 length is 13 residues. Trimming cost V 5 bases and J 0 bases, with 5 bases left between them. CDR3 DNA: TGTGCCAGCAGCCGGGTCTCCTACAATGAGCAGTTCTTC. As protein: CASSRVSYNEQFF. Using reference TRBV13 and TRBJ2-1 for the parts outside the CDR3, the full variable domain is AAGVIQSPRHLIKEKRETATLKCYPIPRHDTVYWYQQGPGQDPQFLISFYEKMQSDKGSIPDRFSAQQFSDYHSELNMSSLELGDSALYFCASSRVSYNEQFFGPGTRLTVL.

The chain recombines TRBV13 with TRBJ2-3; 7 positions agree with TRBD2. After removal of 4 bases from V and 1 base from J, the junction contained 8 bases not matched to a gene. This CDR3 has 16 amino acids. Per the germline V gene, CDR1 is PRHDT and CDR2 is FYEKMQ (reference sequence). The CDR3 DNA is TGTGCCAGCAGCTCCTTGGGGCTAGCGGGCACAGATACGCAGTATTTT. This codes for CASSSLGLAGTDTQYF.

The J gene is TRBJ2-7, the V gene TRBV6-2 or TRBV6-3; TRBD2 matches at 15 bases. Trimming at V came to 5 bases and at J to 7 bases, leaving 9 bases not matched to a gene. CDR1 is MNHEY and CDR2 is SVGEGT in the germline V gene. CDR3 length: 16 amino acids. Written as DNA, the CDR3 is TGTGCCAGCAGTGTGCGGGGACTAGCGGGAGGAAGAGAGCAGTACGTC. This codes for CASSVRGLAGGREQYV.

This chain uses TRBV5-4 with TRBJ2-7, with D unresolved. Trimming removed 4 bases at V and 0 bases at J, with 14 bases between. From germline, CDR1 is SGHNT and CDR2 YYREEE (reference sequence). The CDR3 spans 15 residues. The CDR3: CASSVTRTSSYEQYF. Written as DNA, the CDR3 is TGTGCCAGCAGCGTCACAAGGACGAGCTCCTACGAGCAGTACTTC.

This chain connects TRBV18 to TRBJ2-3; possibly TRBD1 for D (5 bases). The length of the CDR3 is 16 residues. CDR1 KGHSH and CDR2 LQKENI come from the germline V gene. V was clipped by 2 bases and J by 1 base, with 13 bases between them. The CDR3 coding sequence is TGTGCCAGCTCACCAAGGGATCCGACAGGCACAGATACGCAGTATTTT. As protein: CASSPRDPTGTDTQYF. Filled out from reference TRBV18 and TRBJ2-3, the complete variable domain reads NAGVMQNPRHLVRRRGQEARLRCSPMKGHSHVYWYRQLPEEGLKFMVYLQKENIIDESGMPKERFSAEFPKEGPSILRIQQVVRGDSAAYFCASSPRDPTGTDTQYFGPGTRLTVL.

The rearrangement uses TRBV5-1 and TRBJ1-6, with D uncertain. Looked up from germline, CDR1 is SGHRS and CDR2 is YFSETQ. V shed 0 bases and J shed 6 bases, with 4 bases lying between them. This CDR3 spans 13 amino acids. For the CDR3, the DNA is TGCGCCAGCAGCTTGGCCCTTAATTCACCCCTCCACTTT. Amino acids: CASSLALNSPLHF. The full variable domain, with the rest looked up from reference TRBV5-1 and TRBJ1-6, is KAGVTQTPRYLIKTRGQQVTLSCSPISGHRSVSWYQQTPGQGLQFLFEYFSETQRNKGNFPGRFSGRQFSNSRSEMNVSTLELGDSALYLCASSLALNSPLHFGNGTRLTVT.

J is TRBJ2-7 and V is TRBV12-3 or TRBV12-4; D ambiguous. CDR3 length equals 12 residues. The V end lost 5 bases, the J end lost 6 bases, and 11 bases lay between the germline ends. The CDR3 sequence is CASSRGAGEQYV. CDR3 nucleotide sequence: TGTGCCAGCAGTCGAGGAGCTGGCGAGCAGTACGTC.

About this clone itself: A junction end diverges from the germline sequence, so it may reflect a read error. The chain combines TRBV7-7 with TRBJ2-2; D is possibly TRBD2 (5 bases). The CDR3 runs 16 residues. Looked up from germline, CDR1 is SSHAT and CDR2 is FNYEAQ (reference sequence). The CDR3 sequence is CASSHQVGANTGELFF. The CDR3 nucleotides read TGTGCTAGCAGCCACCAGGTCGGGGCGAACACCGGGGAGCTGTTTTTT. The complete variable domain, with remaining parts taken from reference TRBV7-7 and TRBJ2-2, reads GAGVSQSPRYKVTKRGQDVTLRCDPISSHATLYWYQQALGQGPEFLTYFNYEAQPDKSGLPSDRFSAERPEGSISTLTIQRTEQRDSAMYRCASSHQVGANTGELFFGEGSRLTVL.

The genes are TRBV21-1 and TRBJ2-2; TRBD1, the table's D call, lacks a check against the DNA. TRBV21-1 is a pseudogene segment. The CDR3 consists of 16 residues. CDR3 nucleotides: TGTGCCAGCACCCCGTCGGGCAGGGCGAACACCGGGGAGCTGTTTTTT. Amino acids: CASTPSGRANTGELFF.

This clone was observed a handful of times. The chain uses TRBV28 and TRBJ2-3, with a possible D match to TRBD2 (6 bases). Germline values: CDR1 MDHEN, CDR2 SYDVKM. CDR3 length equals 13 residues. V lost 8 bases, J lost 2 bases, and 11 bases lay in between. In DNA form, the CDR3 reads TGTGCCAGCGAAAGCGGGTCCACAGATACGCAGTATTTT. Protein: CASESGSTDTQYF.

The chain recombines TRBV7-3 with TRBJ1-5; D may be TRBD1 (5 bases). Trimming took 3 bases from V and 5 from J, leaving 8 bases between them. The germline gives CDR1 SGHTA, CDR2 FQGTGA. This CDR3 has 13 residues. The CDR3 here is CASSLGTDQPQHF. The CDR3 bases are TGTGCCAGCAGCTTGGGGACGGATCAGCCCCAGCATTTT.

This clone has only a few counts. The V gene is TRBV9, the J gene TRBJ2-1; TRBD1 matches at 9 bases. The CDR3 contains 16 residues. Losses at the gene ends were 3 bases for V and 5 bases for J; bases not matched to a gene: 9. Germline loops: CDR1 SGDLS, CDR2 YYNGEE. The chain's CDR3 is CASSGVRDRVDNEQFF. CDR3 DNA: TGTGCCAGCAGCGGGGTCCGGGACAGGGTCGACAATGAGCAGTTCTTC.

The chain joins TRBV24-1 to TRBJ1-2; 9 bases agree with TRBD1. The junction had 3 bases not matched to a gene; V was cut back by 3 bases and J by 5 bases. This CDR3 comprises 14 residues. Germline V lookup: CDR1 KGHDR, CDR2 SFDVKD. The CDR3 loop reads CATSDPDRGYGYTF. The CDR3 DNA reads as TGTGCCACCAGTGATCCTGACAGGGGGTATGGCTACACCTTC.

The chain combines TRBV11-2 with TRBJ1-1; no definite D call. The germline V gene has CDR1 SGHAT and CDR2 FQNNGV. Deletions cut 4 bases from V and 4 bases from J, with 13 bases between. This CDR3 is built from 14 residues. CDR3 sequence: CASSSPLVGTEAFF. CDR3 bases: TGTGCCAGCAGCTCCCCCCTCGTGGGCACTGAAGCTTTCTTT.

This clone was counted once. The V call is TRBV27, the J call TRBJ1-2; 7 bases are shared with TRBD1. The CDR3 covers 15 residues. Germline trimming cut 0 bases from V and 4 bases from J; bases unmatched to any gene: 5. Per germline, CDR1 MNHEY and CDR2 SMNVEV (reference sequence). Here the CDR3 DNA reads TGTGCCAGCAGTTTATCTTCTGGACAGGCCTATGGCTACACCTTC. It codes for CASSLSSGQAYGYTF.

The J gene is TRBJ2-3, the V gene TRBV24-1; TRBD2 agrees at 8 bases. The junction had 5 bases not matched to a gene; V was cut back by 5 bases and J by 5 bases. CDR3 size: 14 residues. Germline CDR1 reads KGHDR; CDR2 reads SFDVKD. CDR3 amino acids: CATSGAGAEDTQYF. In DNA form, the CDR3 reads TGTGCCACCAGTGGAGCGGGGGCTGAAGATACGCAGTATTTT.

The gene calls are TRBV27 and TRBJ2-3; D perhaps matches TRBD1 (6 bases). The CDR3 covers 16 residues. Germline CDR1 MNHEY, CDR2 SMNVEV (reference sequence). Trimming took 2 bases from V and 2 from J, leaving 14 bases between them. This chain's CDR3 is CASSLVGRGATDTQYF. CDR3 in DNA: TGTGCCAGCAGTTTAGTCGGCAGGGGCGCCACAGATACGCAGTATTTT.

J is TRBJ1-2 and V is TRBV2, with 7 bases fitting TRBD1. Trimming cost V 11 bases and J 0 bases; bases outside gene matches: 6. Germline values: CDR1 SNHLY, CDR2 FYNNEI. The CDR3 consists of 13 residues. CDR3 residues: CARRDSPNYGYTF. Here the CDR3 DNA reads TGTGCCCGCCGGGACAGCCCTAACTATGGCTACACCTTC.

The V call is TRBV19, the J call TRBJ2-7, with no clear D. This CDR3 is built from 12 residues. Trimming cost V 4 bases and J 6 bases, with 10 bases left between them. Germline CDR1 and CDR2: LNHDA and SQIVND (reference sequence). This CDR3 reads CASSSRVGEQYV. For the CDR3, the DNA is TGTGCCAGTAGTAGCCGAGTGGGCGAGCAGTACGTC.

In regard to this clone: Other nucleotide sequences in the sample specify the same CDR3. The rearrangement links TRBV23-1 to TRBJ2-7; D uncertain. TRBV23-1 carries the ORF label, with uncertain function. This CDR3 contains 13 residues. Trimming removed 9 bases at V and 2 bases at J, with 14 bases between. The CDR3 DNA reads TGCGCCAGTACAGAAGGGCCCGCCTACGAGCAGTACTTC. Amino acid sequence: CASTEGPAYEQYF.

This chain joins TRBV28 and TRBJ2-5; D may match TRBD1 or TRBD2 (5 bases each). Trimming shortened V by 6 bases and J by 5 bases, and 16 bases separated the two germline ends. CDR3 size: 14 residues. CDR1 is MDHEN and CDR2 is SYDVKM in the germline V gene. CDR3: CASSPGPGRETQYF. The CDR3 DNA sequence: TGTGCCAGCAGCCCTGGCCCGGGGCGGGAGACCCAGTACTTC. Full variable domain (missing parts from reference TRBV28 and TRBJ2-5): DVKVTQSSRYLVKRTGEKVFLECVQDMDHENMFWYRQDPGLGLRLIYFSYDVKMKEKGDIPEGYSVSREKKERFSLILESASTNQTSMYLCASSPGPGRETQYFGPGTRLLVL.

The chain links TRBV10-1 to TRBJ2-5; TRBD1 matches at 7 bases. The V segment lost 10 bases and the J segment 5 bases; nucleotides outside the gene matches: 10. CDR3 length: 13 residues. The germline gives CDR1 WNHNN, CDR2 SYGVQD (reference sequence). In DNA, the CDR3 is TGCGCCAAGCTGGACAGGCCGCGGGAGACCCAGTACTTC. Translation: CAKLDRPRETQYF.

This chain connects TRBV11-3 to TRBJ2-7; possibly TRBD2 for D (5 bases). Trimming removed 5 bases from V and 7 bases from J, with 15 bases in between. The germline gives CDR1 SGHNT, CDR2 YENEEA. This CDR3 is 13 amino acids long. This CDR3 reads CASSPTRTGEQYV. For the CDR3, the DNA is TGTGCCAGCAGCCCTACCAGGACGGGAGAGCAGTACGTC.